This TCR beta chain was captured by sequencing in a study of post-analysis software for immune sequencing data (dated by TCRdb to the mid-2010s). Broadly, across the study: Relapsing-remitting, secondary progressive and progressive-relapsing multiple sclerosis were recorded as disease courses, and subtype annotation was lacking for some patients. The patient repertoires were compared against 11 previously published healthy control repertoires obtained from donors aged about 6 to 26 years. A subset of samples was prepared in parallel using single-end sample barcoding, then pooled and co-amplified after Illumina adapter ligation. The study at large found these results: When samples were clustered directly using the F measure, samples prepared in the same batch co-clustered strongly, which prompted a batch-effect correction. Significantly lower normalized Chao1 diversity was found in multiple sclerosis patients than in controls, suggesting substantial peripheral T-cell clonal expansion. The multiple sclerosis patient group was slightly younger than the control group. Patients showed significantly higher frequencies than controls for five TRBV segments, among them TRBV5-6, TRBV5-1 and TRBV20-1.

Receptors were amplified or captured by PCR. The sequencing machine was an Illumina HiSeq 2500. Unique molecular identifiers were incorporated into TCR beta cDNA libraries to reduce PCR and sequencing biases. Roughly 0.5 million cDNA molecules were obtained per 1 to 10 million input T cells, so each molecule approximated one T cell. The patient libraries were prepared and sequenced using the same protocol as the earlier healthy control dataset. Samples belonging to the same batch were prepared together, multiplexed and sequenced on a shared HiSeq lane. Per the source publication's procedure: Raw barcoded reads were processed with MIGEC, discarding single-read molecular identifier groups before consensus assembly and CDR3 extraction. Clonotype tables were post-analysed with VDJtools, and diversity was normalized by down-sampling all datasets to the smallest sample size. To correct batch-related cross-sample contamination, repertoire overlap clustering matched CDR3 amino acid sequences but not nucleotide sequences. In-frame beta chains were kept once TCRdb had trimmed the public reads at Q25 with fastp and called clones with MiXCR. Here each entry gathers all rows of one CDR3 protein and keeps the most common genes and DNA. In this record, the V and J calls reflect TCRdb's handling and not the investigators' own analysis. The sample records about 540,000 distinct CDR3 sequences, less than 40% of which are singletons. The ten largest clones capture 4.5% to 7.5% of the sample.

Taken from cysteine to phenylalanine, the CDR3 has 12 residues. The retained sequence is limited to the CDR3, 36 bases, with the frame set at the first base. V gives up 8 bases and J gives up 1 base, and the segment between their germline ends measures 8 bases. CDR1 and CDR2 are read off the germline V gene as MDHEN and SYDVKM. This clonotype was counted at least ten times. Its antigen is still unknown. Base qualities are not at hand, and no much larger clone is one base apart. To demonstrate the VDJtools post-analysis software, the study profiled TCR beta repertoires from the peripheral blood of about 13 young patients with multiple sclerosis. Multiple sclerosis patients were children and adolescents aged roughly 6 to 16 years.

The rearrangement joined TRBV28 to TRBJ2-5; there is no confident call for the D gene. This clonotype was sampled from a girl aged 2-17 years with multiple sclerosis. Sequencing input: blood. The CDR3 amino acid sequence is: CASSWAQETQYF. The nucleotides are TGTGCCAGCTCCTGGGCCCAAGAGACCCAGTACTTC.